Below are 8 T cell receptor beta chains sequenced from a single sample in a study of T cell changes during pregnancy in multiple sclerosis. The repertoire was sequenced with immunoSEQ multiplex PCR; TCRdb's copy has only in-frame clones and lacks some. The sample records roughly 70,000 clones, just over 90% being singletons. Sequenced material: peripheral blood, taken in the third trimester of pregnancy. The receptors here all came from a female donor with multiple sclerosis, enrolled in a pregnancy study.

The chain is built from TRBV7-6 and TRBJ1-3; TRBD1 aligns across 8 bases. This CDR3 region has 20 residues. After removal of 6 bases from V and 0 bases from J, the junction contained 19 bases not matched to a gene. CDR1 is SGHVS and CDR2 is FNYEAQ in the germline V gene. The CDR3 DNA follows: TGTGCCAGCAGTATAAGACAGGGGACCGCTTTCGGGGACTCTGGAAACACCATATATTTT. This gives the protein CASSIRQGTAFGDSGNTIYF.

The DNA for the CDR3 is TGTGCCAGTAGTATAGGTTCAGGTATCGAAGCTTTCTTT. Protein product: CASSIGSGIEAFF. This chain links TRBV19 with TRBJ1-1; D call uncertain. The CDR3 loop spans 13 amino acids. V was clipped by 1 base and J by 8 bases, with 11 bases between them. Per germline, CDR1 LNHDA and CDR2 SQIVND (reference sequence). The entire variable domain, with the rest obtained from reference TRBV19 and TRBJ1-1, is as follows: DGGITQSPKYLFRKEGQNVTLSCEQNLNHDAMYWYRQDPGQGLRLIYYSQIVNDFQKGDIAEGYSVSREKKESFPLTVTSAQKNPTAFYLCASSIGSGIEAFFGQGTRLTVV.

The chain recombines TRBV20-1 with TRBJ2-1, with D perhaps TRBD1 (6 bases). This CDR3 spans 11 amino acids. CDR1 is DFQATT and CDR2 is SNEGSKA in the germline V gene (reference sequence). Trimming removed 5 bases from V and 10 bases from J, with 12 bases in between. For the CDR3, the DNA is TGCAGTGCTTCCCGGACAGCAGAGCAGTTCTTC. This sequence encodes CSASRTAEQFF.

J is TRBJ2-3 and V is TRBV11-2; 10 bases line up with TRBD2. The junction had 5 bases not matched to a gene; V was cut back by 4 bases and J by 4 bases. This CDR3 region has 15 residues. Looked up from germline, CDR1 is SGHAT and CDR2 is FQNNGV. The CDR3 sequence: CASSSSGSYADTQYF. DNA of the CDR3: TGTGCCAGCAGCTCTAGCGGGAGTTACGCAGATACGCAGTATTTT.

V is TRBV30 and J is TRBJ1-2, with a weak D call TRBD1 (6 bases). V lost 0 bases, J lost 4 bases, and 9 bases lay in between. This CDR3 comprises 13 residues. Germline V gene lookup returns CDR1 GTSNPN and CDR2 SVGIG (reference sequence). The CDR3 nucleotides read TGTGCCTGGAGTGTAGGGACACCCTATGGCTACACCTTC. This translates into CAWSVGTPYGYTF. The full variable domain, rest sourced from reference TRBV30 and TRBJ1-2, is SQTIHQWPATLVQPVGSPLSLECTVEGTSNPNLYWYRQAAGRGLQLLFYSVGIGQISSEVPQNLSASRPQDRQFILSSKKLLLSDSGFYLCAWSVGTPYGYTFGSGTRLTVV.

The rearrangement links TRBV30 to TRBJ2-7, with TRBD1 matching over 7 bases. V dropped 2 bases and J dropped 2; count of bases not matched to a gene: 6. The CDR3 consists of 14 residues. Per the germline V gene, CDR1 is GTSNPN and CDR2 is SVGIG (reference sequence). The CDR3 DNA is TGTGCCTGGAGTACCTCAGGGGGAGCCTACGAGCAGTACTTC. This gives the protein CAWSTSGGAYEQYF. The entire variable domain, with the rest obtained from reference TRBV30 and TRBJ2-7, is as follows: SQTIHQWPATLVQPVGSPLSLECTVEGTSNPNLYWYRQAAGRGLQLLFYSVGIGQISSEVPQNLSASRPQDRQFILSSKKLLLSDSGFYLCAWSTSGGAYEQYFGPGTRLTVT.

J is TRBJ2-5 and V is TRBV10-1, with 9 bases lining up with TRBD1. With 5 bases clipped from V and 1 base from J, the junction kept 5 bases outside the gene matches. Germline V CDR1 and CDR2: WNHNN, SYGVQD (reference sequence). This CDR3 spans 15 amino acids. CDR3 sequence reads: CASSMTGGLQETQYF. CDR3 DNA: TGCGCCAGCAGTATGACAGGGGGTCTCCAAGAGACCCAGTACTTC.

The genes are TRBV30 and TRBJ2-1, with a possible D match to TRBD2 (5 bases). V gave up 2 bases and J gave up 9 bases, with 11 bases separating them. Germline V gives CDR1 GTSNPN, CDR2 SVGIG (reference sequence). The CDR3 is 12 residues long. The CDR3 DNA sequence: TGTGCCTGGAGTAGGGAGAGGACTGAGCAGTTCTTC. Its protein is CAWSRERTEQFF.